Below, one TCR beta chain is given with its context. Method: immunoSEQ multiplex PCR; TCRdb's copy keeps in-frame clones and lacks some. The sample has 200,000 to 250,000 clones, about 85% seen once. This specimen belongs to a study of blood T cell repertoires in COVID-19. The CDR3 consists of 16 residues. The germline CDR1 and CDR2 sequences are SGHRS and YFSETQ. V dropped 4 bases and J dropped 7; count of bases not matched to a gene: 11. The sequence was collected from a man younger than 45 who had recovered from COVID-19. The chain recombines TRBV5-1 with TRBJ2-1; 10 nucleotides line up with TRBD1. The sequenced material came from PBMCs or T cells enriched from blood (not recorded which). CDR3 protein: CASSVTTGGAGNEQFF. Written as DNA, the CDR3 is TGCGCCAGCAGCGTAACGACAGGGGGCGCTGGAAATGAGCAGTTCTTC. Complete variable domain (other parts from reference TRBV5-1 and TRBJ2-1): KAGVTQTPRYLIKTRGQQVTLSCSPISGHRSVSWYQQTPGQGLQFLFEYFSETQRNKGNFPGRFSGRQFSNSRSEMNVSTLELGDSALYLCASSVTTGGAGNEQFFGPGTRLTVL.